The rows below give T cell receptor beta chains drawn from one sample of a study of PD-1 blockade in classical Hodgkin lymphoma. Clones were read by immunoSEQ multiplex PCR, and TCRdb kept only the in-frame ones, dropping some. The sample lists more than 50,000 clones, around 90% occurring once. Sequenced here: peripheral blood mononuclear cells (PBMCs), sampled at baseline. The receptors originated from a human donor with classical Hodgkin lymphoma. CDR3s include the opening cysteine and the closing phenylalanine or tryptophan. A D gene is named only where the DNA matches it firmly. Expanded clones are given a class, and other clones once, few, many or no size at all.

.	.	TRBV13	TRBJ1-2	CASSPFPETNYGYTF	TGTGCCAGCAGCCCATTCCCGGAAACTAACTATGGCTACACCTTC
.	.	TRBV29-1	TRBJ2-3	CSVEDWVATQYF	TGCAGCGTTGAAGATTGGGTGGCTACGCAGTATTTT
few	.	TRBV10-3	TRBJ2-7	CAIRDSRDGNEQYF	TGTGCCATCAGAGATTCCAGGGATGGAAACGAGCAGTACTTC
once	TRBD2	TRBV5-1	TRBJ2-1	CASSPGLAGSYNEQFF	TGCGCCAGCAGCCCTGGACTAGCGGGGAGTTACAATGAGCAGTTCTTC
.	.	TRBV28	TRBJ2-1	CASSSWGGEQFF	TGTGCCAGCAGTTCGTGGGGCGGTGAGCAGTTCTTC
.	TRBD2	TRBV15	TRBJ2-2	CATSDALARRGLSGELFF	TGTGCCACCAGCGACGCCCTCGCCCGGCGGGGGTTATCCGGGGAGCTGTTTTTT
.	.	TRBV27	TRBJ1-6	CASSQLGPSGVGDSPLHF	TGTGCCAGCAGTCAGTTGGGCCCTAGTGGGGTCGGTGATTCACCCCTCCACTTT
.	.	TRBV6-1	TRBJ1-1	CASSLWTANTEAFF	TGTGCCAGCAGTCTCTGGACCGCGAACACTGAAGCTTTCTTT
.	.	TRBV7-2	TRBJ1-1	CASSLTSGATTEAFF	TGTGCCAGCAGCTTAACTTCAGGGGCGACTACTGAAGCTTTCTTT
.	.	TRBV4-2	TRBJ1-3	CASSQEGAKTGNTIYF	TGTGCCAGCAGCCAAGAAGGGGCCAAAACTGGAAACACCATATATTTT
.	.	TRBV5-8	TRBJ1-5	CASSLGAGGVQPQHF	TGTGCCAGCAGCTTGGGGGCCGGGGGCGTGCAGCCCCAGCATTTT
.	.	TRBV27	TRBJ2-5	CASSSSLSQETQYF	TGTGCCAGCAGTTCGTCACTGTCCCAAGAGACCCAGTACTTC
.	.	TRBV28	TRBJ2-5	CASSLREETQYF	TGTGCCAGCAGTCTTCGGGAAGAGACCCAGTACTTC
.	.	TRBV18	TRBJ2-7	CASSPRFEPSYEQYF	TGTGCCAGCTCACCACGATTCGAGCCGAGCTACGAGCAGTACTTC
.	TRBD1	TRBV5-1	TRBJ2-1	CASSPTGVRTGGGEQFF	TGCGCCAGCAGCCCAACCGGTGTCCGGACAGGGGGGGGTGAGCAGTTCTTC
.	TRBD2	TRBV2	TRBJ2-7	CASSEALLGGEYEQYF	TGTGCCAGCAGTGAAGCGCTTCTGGGGGGGGAATACGAGCAGTACTTC
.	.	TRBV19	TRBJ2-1	CASSIIPYNEQFF	TGTGCCAGTAGTATAATCCCCTACAATGAGCAGTTCTTC
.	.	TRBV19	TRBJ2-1	CASSNPSGTIYEQFF	TGTGCCAGTAGTAACCCTTCCGGGACGATATATGAGCAGTTCTTC
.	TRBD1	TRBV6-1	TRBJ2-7	CASSQTTGGGYEQYF	TGTGCCAGCAGTCAAACGACAGGGGGTGGTTACGAGCAGTACTTC
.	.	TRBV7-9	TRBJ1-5	CASSLGAGNQPQHF	TGTGCCAGCAGCTTAGGGGCAGGCAATCAGCCCCAGCATTTT
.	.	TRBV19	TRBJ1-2	CASSMIENYGYTF	TGTGCCAGTAGTATGATTGAGAACTATGGCTACACCTTC
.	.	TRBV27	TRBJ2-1	CASSPGNDEQFF	TGTGCCAGCAGTCCAGGGAATGATGAGCAGTTCTTC
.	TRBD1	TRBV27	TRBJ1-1	CASRTTGKNTEAFF	TGTGCCAGCCGTACGACAGGGAAGAACACTGAAGCTTTCTTT
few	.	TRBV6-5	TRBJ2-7	CASTRGPNYEQYF	TGTGCCAGCACTAGAGGACCGAACTACGAGCAGTACTTC